The rows below give T cell receptor beta chains drawn from one sample of a study of T cell responses to AZD1222 COVID-19 vaccine. Clones were sequenced by immunoSEQ multiplex PCR, and TCRdb holds only the in-frame ones, with some missing. The data contain roughly 160,000 clones, about 91% of them singletons. Sequenced material: peripheral blood, taken on day 0 of MenACWY control vaccination. The receptors were sampled from an adult in good health. Both conserved end residues are part of each CDR3. Fields, in order: clone size, D gene, J gene, V gene, CDR3 protein, CDR3 DNA. The D gene is left open where the match is weak. Expanded clones are given a class, and other clones once, few, many or no size at all.

abundance: -
d_gene: -
j_gene: TRBJ1-4
v_gene: TRBV5-1
CDR3aa: CASSAGSAGEKLFF
CDR3nt: TGCGCCAGCAGCGCAGGATCTGCGGGTGAAAAACTGTTTTTT

abundance: -
d_gene: TRBD1
j_gene: TRBJ1-1
v_gene: TRBV7-3
CDR3aa: CASSSDRGPAEAFF
CDR3nt: TGTGCCAGCAGCTCTGACAGGGGGCCGGCTGAAGCTTTCTTT

abundance: -
d_gene: -
j_gene: TRBJ2-7
v_gene: TRBV6-1
CDR3aa: CASSETDYEQYF
CDR3nt: TGTGCCAGCAGTGAGACGGATTACGAGCAGTACTTC

abundance: -
d_gene: -
j_gene: TRBJ1-1
v_gene: TRBV18
CDR3aa: CASSPGQRRRTEAFF
CDR3nt: TGTGCCAGCTCACCCGGACAGCGACGTCGCACTGAAGCTTTCTTT

abundance: -
d_gene: TRBD1
j_gene: TRBJ1-1
v_gene: TRBV5-1
CDR3aa: CASSPGTTRGTEAFF
CDR3nt: TGCGCCAGCAGCCCTGGGACCACCAGGGGGACTGAAGCTTTCTTT

abundance: -
d_gene: -
j_gene: TRBJ2-2
v_gene: TRBV2
CDR3aa: CASTPNGASFSGTGELFF
CDR3nt: TGTGCCAGCACCCCAAATGGGGCTAGCTTTAGTGGCACCGGGGAGCTGTTTTTT

abundance: -
d_gene: -
j_gene: TRBJ1-1
v_gene: TRBV10-2
CDR3aa: CATQGSSRNTEAFF
CDR3nt: TGCGCCACCCAGGGTTCCTCTCGTAACACTGAAGCTTTCTTT

abundance: once
d_gene: -
j_gene: TRBJ1-1
v_gene: TRBV9
CDR3aa: CASSPRGSGEWAFF
CDR3nt: TGTGCCAGCAGCCCGCGGGGGAGTGGAGAGTGGGCTTTCTTT

abundance: -
d_gene: -
j_gene: TRBJ1-2
v_gene: TRBV30
CDR3aa: CAWTPLNYGYTF
CDR3nt: TGTGCCTGGACCCCGTTGAACTATGGCTACACCTTC

abundance: -
d_gene: -
j_gene: TRBJ2-5
v_gene: TRBV7-3
CDR3aa: CASSLANQETQYF
CDR3nt: TGTGCCAGCAGCTTAGCGAATCAAGAGACCCAGTACTTC

abundance: few
d_gene: TRBD2
j_gene: TRBJ2-7
v_gene: TRBV3-1/TRBV3-2
CDR3aa: CASSQEGTSGRTVYEQYF
CDR3nt: TGTGCCAGCAGCCAAGAAGGAACTAGCGGGAGGACCGTCTACGAGCAGTACTTC

abundance: -
d_gene: TRBD2
j_gene: TRBJ2-5
v_gene: TRBV7-7
CDR3aa: CASSSGGRAGIETQYF
CDR3nt: TGTGCCAGCAGCAGTGGGGGGAGGGCCGGAATAGAGACCCAGTACTTC

abundance: once
d_gene: TRBD2
j_gene: TRBJ2-3
v_gene: TRBV7-6
CDR3aa: CASASGLAGRRLTDTQYF
CDR3nt: TGTGCCAGCGCCTCGGGACTAGCGGGCCGAAGACTCACAGATACGCAGTATTTT

abundance: -
d_gene: TRBD2
j_gene: TRBJ2-3
v_gene: TRBV3-1/TRBV3-2
CDR3aa: CASSGLAGGSLLTDTQYF
CDR3nt: TGTGCCAGCAGCGGACTAGCGGGAGGATCCCTTCTCACAGATACGCAGTATTTT

abundance: -
d_gene: -
j_gene: TRBJ1-1
v_gene: TRBV5-8
CDR3aa: CASSLTHLNTEAFF
CDR3nt: TGTGCCAGCAGCTTGACACACCTCAACACTGAAGCTTTCTTT

abundance: -
d_gene: TRBD1
j_gene: TRBJ1-1
v_gene: TRBV11-2
CDR3aa: CASSSPTGLTEAFF
CDR3nt: TGTGCCAGCAGCTCCCCGACAGGGCTCACTGAAGCTTTCTTT